A single sample is the source of the 27 T cell receptor beta chains below, sequenced in a study of T cell responses to AZD1222 COVID-19 vaccine. Method: immunoSEQ multiplex PCR; TCRdb's copy keeps in-frame clones and lacks some. The sample records some 130,000 clones, about nine tenths being singletons. Sample: peripheral blood, taken on day 0 of AZD1222 vaccination. The receptors were gathered from an adult in good health.

The genes are TRBV7-9 and TRBJ2-3; tentatively, D is TRBD1 or TRBD2 (6 bases each). The length of the CDR3 is 15 residues. Germline V gives CDR1 SEHNR, CDR2 FQNEAQ (reference sequence). Trimming stripped 3 bases from V and 6 bases from J, with 16 bases between. CDR3 sequence (DNA): TGTGCCAGCAGCTTCACAGGGTTGGGAGGTGATACGCAGTATTTT. Protein product: CASSFTGLGGDTQYF.

A few counts support this clone. This rearrangement joins TRBV12-3 or TRBV12-4 to TRBJ2-7; perhaps TRBD1 as D (5 bases). V dropped 6 bases and J dropped 5 bases, with 11 bases sitting between them. The CDR3 covers 12 residues. The CDR3 DNA sequence: TGTGCCAGCAGATCTTCCAGGGACGAGCAGTACTTC. Its protein is CASRSSRDEQYF.

The chain joins TRBV6-5 to TRBJ2-7, with 8 bases fitting TRBD1. V shed 2 bases and J 5 bases; nucleotides not matched to a gene: 5. The CDR3 has 14 residues. From germline, CDR1 is MNHEY and CDR2 SVGAGI. CDR3 residues: CASSYDQGANEQYF. DNA of the CDR3: TGTGCCAGCAGTTACGACCAGGGGGCCAACGAGCAGTACTTC.

DNA for the CDR3: TGTGCCAGCAGCTTCTTCGGACAGGGCATAGGCGTAGAGACCCAGTACTTC. Amino acid sequence: CASSFFGQGIGVETQYF. The chain joins TRBV7-6 to TRBJ2-5; TRBD1 matches 8 bases. CDR1 and CDR2 (germline): SGHVS, FNYEAQ. The CDR3 covers 17 residues. V dropped 3 bases and J dropped 4; count of bases not matched to a gene: 13. The variable domain in full, completed from reference TRBV7-6 and TRBJ2-5, reads GAGVSQSPRYKVTKRGQDVALRCDPISGHVSLYWYRQALGQGPEFLTYFNYEAQQDKSGLPNDRFSAERPEGSISTLTIQRTEQRDSAMYRCASSFFGQGIGVETQYFGPGTRLLVL.

The rearrangement links TRBV27 to TRBJ2-3; D may be TRBD2 (8 bases). CDR1 and CDR2 from the germline V gene are MNHEY and SMNVEV (reference sequence). Between the trimmed V and J ends, which lost 9 bases and 0 bases, there was a span of 16 bases. The CDR3 length is 15 residues. CDR3 nucleotides: TGTGCCAGTCGGGGGGGACAGTTTAGCACAGATACGCAGTATTTT. Translating it yields CASRGGQFSTDTQYF.

V is TRBV7-9 and J is TRBJ1-5; 11 bases fit TRBD1. The CDR3 totals 17 residues. J was trimmed by 0 bases and V by 5 bases; bases with no gene match: 6. Germline CDR1 and CDR2: SEHNR and FQNEAQ (reference sequence). The CDR3 nucleotides are TGTGCCAGCAGCCTCGGGACAGGGGGGGATAGCAATCAGCCCCAGCATTTT. Its protein is CASSLGTGGDSNQPQHF.

The chain couples TRBV28 to TRBJ2-4, with D unresolved. The CDR3 is 13 amino acids. Trimming pared 4 bases from V and 6 bases from J, leaving 10 bases between. Germline CDR1 reads MDHEN; CDR2 reads SYDVKM. CDR3 in DNA: TGTGCCAGCAGTTCCGGGTCCTTAAACATTCAGTACTTC. It is translated as CASSSGSLNIQYF.

The chain links TRBV27 to TRBJ1-1; D ambiguous. The CDR3 is 14 amino acids. V lost 5 bases, J lost 0 bases, and 10 bases lay in between. Germline lookup yields CDR1 MNHEY and CDR2 SMNVEV (reference sequence). The CDR3 is CASSPRSVNTEAFF. The DNA for the CDR3 is TGTGCCAGCAGTCCAAGATCGGTGAACACTGAAGCTTTCTTT.

This chain connects TRBV5-1 to TRBJ2-1; D tentatively reads TRBD1 or TRBD2 (5 bases each). The germline gives CDR1 SGHRS, CDR2 YFSETQ. The CDR3 contains 14 residues. Trimming took off 3 bases at V and 6 bases at J, with 13 bases between the two ends. CDR3 sequence (DNA): TGCGCCAGCAGCTCCACGGGACCCCCCAATGAGCAGTTCTTC. It is translated as CASSSTGPPNEQFF.

The V and J genes are TRBV5-8 and TRBJ2-1; no clear D. V was shortened by 0 bases and J by 1 base, with 5 bases between the two germline ends. Germline-derived CDR1 and CDR2 are SGHTS and YDEGEE. This CDR3 contains 14 residues. The DNA for the CDR3 is TGTGCCAGCAGCTTGGGCGAGTCCTACAATGAGCAGTTCTTC. Its protein is CASSLGESYNEQFF. The entire variable domain, with the rest obtained from reference TRBV5-8 and TRBJ2-1, is as follows: EAGVTQSPTHLIKTRGQQATLRCSPISGHTSVYWYQQALGLGLQFLLWYDEGEERNRGNFPPRFSGRQFPNYSSELNVNALELEDSALYLCASSLGESYNEQFFGPGTRLTVL.

V gene TRBV7-6 combines with J gene TRBJ2-5, with D maybe TRBD2 (5 bases). Germline values: CDR1 SGHVS, CDR2 FNYEAQ. The CDR3 is made up of 16 amino acids. The V end lost 1 base, the J end lost 5 bases, and 17 bases lay between the germline ends. CDR3 protein: CASSLGTPRGVETQYF. The DNA for the CDR3 is TGTGCCAGCAGCTTAGGGACTCCCCGTGGGGTGGAGACCCAGTACTTC.

CDR3 residues: CAIMAGVGADTQYF. The CDR3 DNA reads as TGTGCCATCATGGCGGGGGTGGGTGCAGATACGCAGTATTTT. The V and J genes are TRBV10-3 and TRBJ2-3; 7 bases line up with TRBD2. The CDR3 is made up of 14 amino acids. The germline CDR1 and CDR2 sequences are ENHRY and SYGVKD. V lost 7 bases and J lost 4; bases outside the gene matches: 8.

The rearrangement joins TRBV7-6 to TRBJ2-5; the D gene is possibly TRBD2 (6 bases). V lost 1 base and J 3 bases, leaving 12 bases between the germline ends. This CDR3 contains 15 residues. Germline V gene data show CDR1 as SGHVS and CDR2 as FNYEAQ. The CDR3 here is CASSLVVRGEETQYF. For the CDR3, the DNA is TGTGCCAGCAGCTTAGTCGTGCGGGGAGAAGAGACCCAGTACTTC.

V gene TRBV28 combines with J gene TRBJ1-6, with D possibly being TRBD1 (6 bases). The CDR3 runs to 15 residues. V was pared by 5 bases and J by 10 bases, with 18 bases between. CDR1 MDHEN and CDR2 SYDVKM come from the germline V gene. The CDR3 DNA sequence: TGTGCCAGCAGTAAATGGGAAACAGGGTCCTCACCCCTCCACTTT. Translating it yields CASSKWETGSSPLHF.

The gene calls are TRBV12-3 or TRBV12-4 and TRBJ1-6; TRBD1 might be the D (5 bases). The V end was cut by 5 bases, the J end by 7 bases, with 9 bases between. The CDR3 sequence is 13 residues long. CDR3 sequence: CASSPRQNSPLHF. For the CDR3, the DNA is TGTGCCAGCAGTCCCCGACAGAATTCACCCCTCCACTTT.

V and J are TRBV24-1 and TRBJ2-3; D gene ambiguous. Looked up from germline, CDR1 is KGHDR and CDR2 is SFDVKD. The germline V and J ends were trimmed by 3 bases and 4 bases, with 10 bases remaining between them. The CDR3 runs to 14 residues. Here the CDR3 DNA reads TGTGCCACCAGTGATAAGGGCCGGGCAGATACGCAGTATTTT. It yields the protein CATSDKGRADTQYF.

This clone was picked up a small number of times. CDR3 sequence (DNA): TGTGCCAGTAGTCCGTTGACAGATACCGGGGAGCTGTTTTTT. Its protein product is CASSPLTDTGELFF. V and J are TRBV19 and TRBJ2-2, with a tentative D call TRBD1 (5 bases). With 5 bases removed from V and 5 bases from J, the gap between germline ends came to 12 bases. Germline V gives CDR1 LNHDA, CDR2 SQIVND (reference sequence). The CDR3 is made up of 14 amino acids.

The V gene is TRBV7-9, the J gene TRBJ1-1, with 7 bases matching TRBD1. Germline loops: CDR1 SEHNR, CDR2 FQNEAQ (reference sequence). The junction had 2 bases not matched to a gene; V was cut back by 2 bases and J by 5 bases. CDR3 length equals 13 residues. This CDR3 reads CASSLTQGTEAFF. In DNA form, the CDR3 reads TGTGCCAGCAGCTTAACACAGGGGACTGAAGCTTTCTTT.

The rearrangement joins TRBV24-1 to TRBJ2-1; 12 bases match TRBD2. Trimming cost V 5 bases and J 0 bases; bases outside gene matches: 7. Germline CDR1 and CDR2: KGHDR and SFDVKD. The CDR3 contains 18 residues. The CDR3 loop reads CATSVRLAGALSYNEQFF. The CDR3 nucleotides are TGTGCCACCAGTGTTAGACTAGCGGGAGCGCTCTCCTACAATGAGCAGTTCTTC.

This clone was seen only a few times. The CDR3 nucleotides read TGTGCCACCAGCAGCCCCGGACAGAACACCGGGGAGCTGTTTTTT. It translates to CATSSPGQNTGELFF. The chain joins TRBV15 to TRBJ2-2; possible D gene TRBD1, 5 bases. V lost 3 bases and J lost 1, with 9 bases in between. Germline loops: CDR1 LNHNV, CDR2 YYDKDF (reference sequence). The CDR3 runs to 15 residues.

The V and J genes are TRBV2 and TRBJ2-3; 9 bases fit TRBD2. The V segment lost 5 bases and the J segment 4 bases; nucleotides outside the gene matches: 4. The CDR3 loop spans 14 amino acids. Germline V CDR1 and CDR2: SNHLY, FYNNEI. This CDR3 reads CASSRREGPDTQYF. The CDR3, as DNA: TGTGCCAGCAGTCGGCGGGAGGGGCCAGATACGCAGTATTTT.

V and J are TRBV18 and TRBJ1-4; D gene ambiguous. The germline V gene encodes CDR1 KGHSH and CDR2 LQKENI. V lost 6 bases and J lost 0, with 8 bases in between. This CDR3 region has 14 residues. CDR3 nucleotide sequence: TGTGCCAGCTCCCGCGGGGCAACTAATGAAAAACTGTTTTTT. It translates to CASSRGATNEKLFF.

This chain uses TRBV7-9 with TRBJ1-4; D not certain. CDR3 length equals 13 residues. V lost 2 bases to trimming and J lost 5 bases, with 6 bases between them. CDR1 is SEHNR, CDR2 FQNEAQ, per germline (reference sequence). This CDR3 reads CASSLLTNEKLFF. In DNA form, the CDR3 reads TGTGCCAGCAGCTTATTGACGAATGAAAAACTGTTTTTT.

The chain combines TRBV30 with TRBJ2-2; no clear D gene. The CDR3 is 16 amino acids. Trimming stripped 3 bases from V and 0 bases from J, with 14 bases between. Germline V lookup: CDR1 GTSNPN, CDR2 SVGIG (reference sequence). DNA for the CDR3: TGTGCCTGGAGCCCACGAGCCGCAACGAACACCGGGGAGCTGTTTTTT. Encoded protein: CAWSPRAATNTGELFF.

With respect to this clone: The sample carries other DNA sequences with the same CDR3. The chain employs TRBV9 and TRBJ2-5, with D maybe TRBD1 (6 bases). Looked up from germline, CDR1 is SGDLS and CDR2 is YYNGEE. CDR3 size: 14 residues. The germline V and J ends were trimmed by 0 bases and 4 bases, with 10 bases remaining between them. The CDR3 DNA is TGTGCCAGCAGCGTAGGGCAGGGGCGAGAGACCCAGTACTTC. It translates to CASSVGQGRETQYF.

V gene TRBV19 combines with J gene TRBJ1-2; 7 nucleotides align to TRBD1. V trimming: 2 bases; J trimming: 8 bases; junction bases outside the gene matches: 8. CDR1 LNHDA and CDR2 SQIVND come from the germline V gene (reference sequence). This CDR3 has 14 residues. CDR3: CASSIPPTGSGYTF. CDR3 coding DNA: TGTGCCAGTAGTATACCCCCGACAGGGTCGGGCTACACCTTC. The variable domain in full, completed from reference TRBV19 and TRBJ1-2, reads DGGITQSPKYLFRKEGQNVTLSCEQNLNHDAMYWYRQDPGQGLRLIYYSQIVNDFQKGDIAEGYSVSREKKESFPLTVTSAQKNPTAFYLCASSIPPTGSGYTFGSGTRLTVV.

This clone was recorded a few times. The rearrangement joins TRBV6-1 to TRBJ1-5, with D possibly matching TRBD1 (5 bases). V gave up 4 bases and J gave up 4 bases, with 17 bases separating them. The CDR3 extends over 16 amino acids. CDR1 and CDR2 (germline): MNHNS, SASEGT. In DNA, the CDR3 is TGTGCCAGCAGTGTGGTCCACCGGGACGGAAATCAGCCCCAGCATTTT. It translates to CASSVVHRDGNQPQHF.